This entry describes one TCR beta chain. The antigen it recognizes is unknown. It has no much larger one-base neighbor in the sample; base qualities were not kept. The data are from a study of cytomegalovirus exposure and HLA in healthy donors (TCRdb year 2017). About the investigation overall: An earlier analysis of approximately 600 of the donors reported 250 to 350 Gb of sequence data and some 120 million unique TCR beta sequences from about 200 million T cells. In an earlier analysis of 587 of the donors, high-throughput TCR beta sequencing was used to judge whether each TCR beta V gene segment behaved as functional or pseudogenic. In addition to the first cohort of hundreds of subjects, a separate validation cohort of 100 to 150 different subjects was used. A later genetic analysis took genome-wide SNP genotypes for about three fifths of the 666 donors and used that subset as a discovery cohort. The study profiled the T cell repertoires of hundreds of subjects by immunosequencing and related them to cytomegalovirus serostatus. Of the roughly 400 genotyped donors, about 84% fell in the genetic ancestry cluster associated with self-reported Caucasian donors. All discovery cohort repertoires had been generated on a single sequencing platform. Class I and class II HLA loci were covered by the typing at four-digit resolution. The study combined high-throughput TCR immunosequencing, statistical association of individual TCRs with disease status, and machine learning to predict cytomegalovirus infection status. On average, around 240,000 unique TCR beta nucleotide sequences were sequenced per donor among fewer than 500 genotyped donors of the cohort, with roughly 18% of those sequences being non-productive. Donor age, sex, ethnicity and CMV serostatus were collected together with the repertoire data. Rather than drawing on any new phenotypic data, the later analysis identified candidate immune exposures from TCR beta sequences and the way those sequences occurred across donors. The study was designed to test whether signatures of past pathogen exposure could be identified by cataloging public T cell receptors. Typing coverage differed by locus: A, B, C, DRB1 and DQB1 were typed in roughly 620-640 donors, DQA1 in roughly 510, DPA1 in some 600, and DPB1 in just under 490. Around 330 gigabases of sequencing data and approximately 92 million unique TCR sequences made up an early release that covered about 640 HLA-typed donors. A later analysis re-examined previously published TCR beta repertoires from more than 550 donors and added high-resolution HLA genotyping to investigate patterns of TCR occurrence. About 5 DR-DQ haplotypes were handled as single units for association and clustering, since linkage in the cohort was strong.

CDR1 and CDR2, looked up from the germline V gene, are MNHEY and SVGAGI. From V the trimming removes 7 bases and from J it removes 4 bases, while the gene matches leave 7 bases of the junction unaccounted for. From the cysteine through the phenylalanine, the CDR3 covers 14 amino acids. This entry keeps only the CDR3 DNA: 42 bases, framed from base 1. On the study overall, not on this receptor specifically: A few of the identified cytomegalovirus-associated TCR beta chains were confirmed in vitro to be specific for cytomegalovirus antigens. According to a later analysis, TCR association rates differed among HLA loci, with DRB1 alleles showing the most associated TCRs and HLA-C alleles showing the fewest. A total of fewer than 200 TCR beta chains were listed by the study as associated with cytomegalovirus. The earlier analysis of 587 of the donors excluded roughly 17 rarely observed V segments, including chromosome 9 orphons, because counts were too low. The only immune exposure information available for the cohort was CMV serostatus. A cluster of highly shared sequence variants was judged likely to represent a technical artifact of the sequencing pipeline. In an earlier analysis of approximately 590 of the donors, most TCR beta V segments were observed in productive rearrangements about 87% or about 30% of the time, broadly matching IMGT annotations. A later genetic analysis reported fewer N-insertions in productive TCRs among donors in an Asian-associated ancestry cluster than the roughly 620-donor mean. HLA typing was unavailable for some donors at each locus, so association tests used only the typed subset. The classifier was reported to diagnose cytomegalovirus status with high specificity and sensitivity in both the original cohort and the validation cohort. The authors suggested that the approach could potentially be extended to other disease states and immunological phenotypes. At a false discovery rate of 0.05, a later analysis linked about 17,000 TCR beta sequences to specific HLA alleles. In a later analysis, HLA-associated TCR beta chains showed more clonal expansion and lower generation probabilities than non-associated chains that were equally common. A later analysis reported that several top co-occurrence clusters appeared linked to parvovirus B19, influenza, CMV and Epstein-Barr virus. Across donors, most TCR sequences were observed very rarely, whereas some public TCRs were present in many individuals. Presence/absence analyses assumed roughly uniform sequencing depth across donors, an assumption that may not hold. Correlated functional status among segregating V segments might reflect linkage disequilibrium, but an unknown experimental factor could not be ruled out. V-gene and J-gene trimming of TCR beta chains was associated with a missense DCLRE1C variant in a later genetic analysis, and the association was replicated in an independent cohort. When HLA alleles, especially DR and DQ, strongly co-occurred, TCR associations were difficult to assign to individual alleles. In a later analysis, most CMV-associated TCR beta chains were found to appear HLA-restricted, with HLA associations seemingly driven largely by CMV exposure. The 87-base-pair reads could not distinguish some IMGT-functional V segments, including TRBV6-2 and TRBV6-3, so those segments were excluded. A further reported finding was that TCR beta sequences accurately predicted the HLA-A and HLA-B alleles for most subjects in the first cohort. The cohort was sequenced for TCR beta chains only, and without alpha or paired-chain data the features that could be detected were limited.

Libraries were made using the immunoSEQ multiplex PCR assay. For the multiplex PCR, a mixture combining 60 forward primers for TCR Vbeta segments and 13 reverse primers for TCR Jbeta segments was used. A multiplex PCR assay on genomic DNA amplified the CDR3 region of rearranged TCR beta genes. The amplified TCR beta libraries were sequenced on the Illumina HiSeq System as 87-base-pair reads. The original methods were these. A later analysis tallied roughly 76 million unique TCR beta chains across the 700 or so repertoires, and about 12 million of those chains were shared by two or more donors. Raw reads were error-corrected and collapsed into unique sequences with a nearest-neighbor algorithm that merged closely related sequences to remove PCR and sequencing errors. V, D and J gene segments were assigned by aligning CDR3 sequences to IMGT reference sequences. For a sequence to be retained, a match of at least six nucleotides to both a V gene segment and a J gene segment was required. Rearrangements were classified as productive when the CDR3 lacked stop codons and remained in frame with V and J, and all other rearrangements were classified as non-productive. CDR3 was defined according to IMGT convention as the region running from the second conserved V-encoded cysteine to the conserved J-encoded phenylalanine. Sequences without an unambiguous match to a single V gene segment were excluded from the earlier analysis of 450 to 750 of the donors. In an earlier analysis of 450 to 700 of the donors, V segments were called functional above 56.7% productive rearrangements and were called segregating when the between-donor standard deviation exceeded 5%. A statistical classification framework was built to diagnose cytomegalovirus status from the catalog of TCR beta chain sequences. In a later analysis, V and J genes were assigned by comparing TCR nucleotide sequences against IMGT/GENE-DB human TR gene sequences. In a later analysis, CDR3 sequences and most-parsimonious VDJ recombination scenarios were assigned using the TCRdist pipeline. In a later analysis, each TCR beta chain was defined by its CDR3 amino acid sequence together with its V-gene family, and reads lacking a unique V-gene family were excluded. A later analysis removed 500 to 650 highly shared, low-generation-probability nucleotide sequences to deal with suspected cross-contamination and a sequencing artifact. For each public chain, a later analysis derived a clonal expansion index from normalized ranks of inferred template counts within each repertoire. A later analysis computed generation probabilities with a VDJ recombination model fitted to out-of-frame rearrangements, and checked the results against IGoR. In a later analysis, TCR-TCR, TCR-HLA and TCR-CMV co-occurrence was scored with hypergeometric tests, and a repertoire-size bias correction was applied to TCR pairs. False discovery rates were estimated in a later analysis by permuting HLA or CMV assignments 20 times. In a later analysis, co-occurring TCRs were grouped with DBSCAN, and TCRdist sequence similarity was added when clustering was performed within HLA-allele-positive subsets. For co-occurrence clustering, repertoires with fewer than 30,000 or more than 120,000 public chains were excluded, along with five repertoires with anomalous nucleotide sharing. Imported from immuneACCESS, the table was reduced by TCRdb to in-frame sequences with V and J called. These copies leave out some clones; in studies compared against another copy, an unresolved V gene accounts for under half, and the cause of the remainder is not known. V and J calls and clone size are those listed in that table; D and trimming were worked out from the DNA. This sample comprises roughly 190,000 clones, roughly four fifths of them detected only once. The ten largest clonotypes hold 3.4% of the sample.

The cohort comprised more than 550 healthy bone marrow donors. All cohort members were sampled while nominally healthy, although unrecorded immune exposures were likely present. The donor was CMV seropositive and belonged to the group of over 250 seropositive cohort members. A peripheral blood sample was provided by each donor, and peripheral blood mononuclear cells were used for TCR beta sequencing. Genomic DNA extraction from the blood cell samples was performed with the Qiagen DNeasy Blood Extraction Kit. The sequence was obtained from a man in his forties in good health and CMV-seropositive. The chain employs TRBV6-5 and TRBJ2-1; 7 nucleotides in the junction match TRBD1. The specimen sequenced was PBMCs. The base sequence is TGTGCCAGCAATCCGGGACAGAGTTACAATGAGCAGTTCTTC. The encoded protein is CASNPGQSYNEQFF.